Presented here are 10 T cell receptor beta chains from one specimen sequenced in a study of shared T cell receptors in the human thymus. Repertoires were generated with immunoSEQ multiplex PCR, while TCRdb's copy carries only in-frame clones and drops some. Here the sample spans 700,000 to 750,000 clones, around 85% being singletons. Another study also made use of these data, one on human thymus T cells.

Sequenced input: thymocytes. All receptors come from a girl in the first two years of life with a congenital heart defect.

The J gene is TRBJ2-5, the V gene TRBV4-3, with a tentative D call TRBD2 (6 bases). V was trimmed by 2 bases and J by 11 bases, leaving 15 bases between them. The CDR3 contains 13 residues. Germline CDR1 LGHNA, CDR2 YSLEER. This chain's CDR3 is CASSQREGGEQYF. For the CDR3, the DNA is TGCGCCAGCAGCCAACGAGAGGGCGGGGAGCAGTACTTC.

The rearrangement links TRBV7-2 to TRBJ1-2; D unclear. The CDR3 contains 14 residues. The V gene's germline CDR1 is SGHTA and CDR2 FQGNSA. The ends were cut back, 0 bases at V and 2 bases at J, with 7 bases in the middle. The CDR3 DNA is TGTGCCAGCAGCTTAGCGCGGGCAAACTATGGCTACACCTTC. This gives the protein CASSLARANYGYTF.

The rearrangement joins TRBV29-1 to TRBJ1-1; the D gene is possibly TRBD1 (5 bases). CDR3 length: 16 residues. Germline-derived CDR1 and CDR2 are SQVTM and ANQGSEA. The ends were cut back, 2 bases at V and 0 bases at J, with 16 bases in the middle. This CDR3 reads CSVESQYRPMNTEAFF. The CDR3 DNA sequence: TGCAGCGTTGAATCTCAATACAGGCCCATGAACACTGAAGCTTTCTTT.

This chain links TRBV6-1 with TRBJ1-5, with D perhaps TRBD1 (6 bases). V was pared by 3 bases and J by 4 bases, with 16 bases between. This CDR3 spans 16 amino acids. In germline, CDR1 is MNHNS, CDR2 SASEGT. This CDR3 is CASSDGGQIWNQPQHF. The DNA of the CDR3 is TGTGCCAGCAGTGACGGGGGGCAGATTTGGAATCAGCCCCAGCATTTT.

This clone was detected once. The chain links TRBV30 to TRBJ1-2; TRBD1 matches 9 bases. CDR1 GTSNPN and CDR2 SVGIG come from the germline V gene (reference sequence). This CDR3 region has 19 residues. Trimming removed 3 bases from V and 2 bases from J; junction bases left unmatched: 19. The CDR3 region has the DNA TGTGCCTGGAGCTCCAAGCGGGACAGGGAGATTGGTGGGAACTATGGCTACACCTTC. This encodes CAWSSKRDREIGGNYGYTF.

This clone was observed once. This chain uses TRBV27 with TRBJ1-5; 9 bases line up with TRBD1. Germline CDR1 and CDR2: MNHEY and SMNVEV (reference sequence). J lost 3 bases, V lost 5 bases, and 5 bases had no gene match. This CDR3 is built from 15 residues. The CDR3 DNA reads TGTGCCAGCAGTACCGACAGGGGGGTCAATCAGCCCCAGCATTTT. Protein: CASSTDRGVNQPQHF.

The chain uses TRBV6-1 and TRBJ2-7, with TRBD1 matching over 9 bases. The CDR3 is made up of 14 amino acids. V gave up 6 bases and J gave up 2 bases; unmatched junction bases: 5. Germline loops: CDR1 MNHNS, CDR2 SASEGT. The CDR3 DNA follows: TGTGCCAGCAGGGGACAGGGTACAGCCTACGAGCAGTACTTC. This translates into CASRGQGTAYEQYF.

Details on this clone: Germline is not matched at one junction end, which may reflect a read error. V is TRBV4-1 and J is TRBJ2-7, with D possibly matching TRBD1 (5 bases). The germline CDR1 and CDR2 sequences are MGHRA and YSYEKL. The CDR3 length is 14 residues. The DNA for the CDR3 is TGCGCCAGCAGCCAAGTGGTAACGGAAGGGGCCCCCTTCTTC. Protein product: CASSQVVTEGAPFF.

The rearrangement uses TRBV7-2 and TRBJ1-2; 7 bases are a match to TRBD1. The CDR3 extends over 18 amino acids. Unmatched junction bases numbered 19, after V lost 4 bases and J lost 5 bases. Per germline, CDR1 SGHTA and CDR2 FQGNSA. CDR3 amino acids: CASSSGDDSRGRRYGYTF. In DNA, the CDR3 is TGTGCCAGCAGCTCGGGGGATGATTCAAGGGGGCGCAGATATGGCTACACCTTC.

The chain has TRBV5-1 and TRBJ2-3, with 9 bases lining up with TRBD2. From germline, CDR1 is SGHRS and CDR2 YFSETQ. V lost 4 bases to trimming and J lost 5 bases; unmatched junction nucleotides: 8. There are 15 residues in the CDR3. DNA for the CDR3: TGCGCCAGCAGCCTGGGACTAGCCGTCGGAGATACGCAGTATTTT. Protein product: CASSLGLAVGDTQYF.